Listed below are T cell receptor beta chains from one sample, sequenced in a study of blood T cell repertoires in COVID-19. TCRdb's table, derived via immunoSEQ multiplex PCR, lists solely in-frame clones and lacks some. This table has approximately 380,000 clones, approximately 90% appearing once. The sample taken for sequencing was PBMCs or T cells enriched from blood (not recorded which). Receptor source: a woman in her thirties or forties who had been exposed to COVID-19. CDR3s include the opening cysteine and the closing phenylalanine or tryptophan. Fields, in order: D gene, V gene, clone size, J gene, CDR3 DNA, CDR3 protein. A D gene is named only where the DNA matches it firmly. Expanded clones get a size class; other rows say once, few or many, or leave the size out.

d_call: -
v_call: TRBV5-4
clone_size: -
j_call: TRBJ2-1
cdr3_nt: TGTGCCAGCAGCTTGGTGACGGGGGGCTATGAGCAGTTCTTC
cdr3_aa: CASSLVTGGYEQFF

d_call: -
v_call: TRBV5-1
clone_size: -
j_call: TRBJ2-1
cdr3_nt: TGCGCCAGCAGCCTGTCGGGACTCAGCTACAATGAGCAGTTCTTC
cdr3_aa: CASSLSGLSYNEQFF

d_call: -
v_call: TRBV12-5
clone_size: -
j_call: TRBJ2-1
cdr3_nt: TGTGCTAGTGGCCGTCCCCCCAATGAGCAGTTCTTC
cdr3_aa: CASGRPPNEQFF

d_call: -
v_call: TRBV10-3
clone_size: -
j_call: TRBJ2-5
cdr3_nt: TGTGCCATCTCCCCTACGTGGGAGACCCAGTACTTC
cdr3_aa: CAISPTWETQYF

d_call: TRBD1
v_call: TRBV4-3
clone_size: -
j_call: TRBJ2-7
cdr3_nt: TGCGCCAGCAGTCAAATACGGACAGGGGGTTCCGAGCAGTACTTC
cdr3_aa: CASSQIRTGGSEQYF

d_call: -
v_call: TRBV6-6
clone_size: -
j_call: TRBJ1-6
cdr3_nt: TGTGCCAGCAGCCCGCGAGGGACACCGAGGGCACCCCTCCACTTT
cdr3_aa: CASSPRGTPRAPLHF

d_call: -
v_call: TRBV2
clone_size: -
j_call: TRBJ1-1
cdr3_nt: TGTGCCAGCAGCTCACAGGGAGAGGTATGGGGAGCTGAAGCTTTCTTT
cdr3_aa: CASSSQGEVWGAEAFF

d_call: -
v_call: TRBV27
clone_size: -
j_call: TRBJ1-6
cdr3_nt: TGTGCCAGCAGATCCCTGGCATTTAATTCACCCCTCCACTTT
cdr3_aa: CASRSLAFNSPLHF

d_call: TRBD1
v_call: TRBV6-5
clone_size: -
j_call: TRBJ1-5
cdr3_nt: TGTGCCAGCAGTTACCTTGGGACAGGCAATCAGCCCCAGCATTTT
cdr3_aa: CASSYLGTGNQPQHF

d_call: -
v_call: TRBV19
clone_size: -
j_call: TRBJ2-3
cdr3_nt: TGTGCCAGTAGGCCCACCGGTGCGACAGATACGCAGTATTTT
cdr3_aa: CASRPTGATDTQYF

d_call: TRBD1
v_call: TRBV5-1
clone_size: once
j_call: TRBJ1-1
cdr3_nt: TGCGCCAGCAGCTTCAGACAGGGATCTGAAGCTTTCTTT
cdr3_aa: CASSFRQGSEAFF

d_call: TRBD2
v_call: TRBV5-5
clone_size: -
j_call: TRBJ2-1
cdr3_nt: TGTGCCAGCAGCCCGGGACTAGCGGGGGGCTATACTGAGCAGTTCTTC
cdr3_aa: CASSPGLAGGYTEQFF

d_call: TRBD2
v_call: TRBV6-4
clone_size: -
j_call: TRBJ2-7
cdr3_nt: TGTGCCAGCAGTGCGACTAGCGGGAGCTACGAGCAGTACTTC
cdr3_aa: CASSATSGSYEQYF

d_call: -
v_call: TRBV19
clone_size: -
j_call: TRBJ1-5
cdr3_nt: TGTGCCAGTGTTGACAGGTCCAATCAGCCCCAGCATTTT
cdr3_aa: CASVDRSNQPQHF

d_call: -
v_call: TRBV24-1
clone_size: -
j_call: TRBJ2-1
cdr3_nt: TGTGCCACCAGTGATTCTGGGGGCGGGCTTTTCGGAGCGTTCAATGAGCAGTTCTTC
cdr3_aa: CATSDSGGGLFGAFNEQFF

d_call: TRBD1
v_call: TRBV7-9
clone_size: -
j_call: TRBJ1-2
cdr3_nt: TGTGCCAGCAGCTTCCCGGGACAGGGACGTGGCTACACCTTC
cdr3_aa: CASSFPGQGRGYTF

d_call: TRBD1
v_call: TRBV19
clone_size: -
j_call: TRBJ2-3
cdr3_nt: TGTGCCAGTAGTCTGGACAGGGCAGATACGCAGTATTTT
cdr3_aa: CASSLDRADTQYF

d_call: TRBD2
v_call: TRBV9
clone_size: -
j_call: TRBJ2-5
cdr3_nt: TGTGCCAGCAGCGTAGCGGTAGGGGACTATGGGACCCAGTACTTC
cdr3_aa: CASSVAVGDYGTQYF

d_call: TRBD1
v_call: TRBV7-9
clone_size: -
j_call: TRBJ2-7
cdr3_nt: TGTGCCAGCAGCTACCATTCCGGACAGGGCGAGCAGTACTTC
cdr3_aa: CASSYHSGQGEQYF

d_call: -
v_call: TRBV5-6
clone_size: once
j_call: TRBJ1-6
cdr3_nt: TGTGCCAGCAGCACCGGACAGTGGCCCAGCTCCTATAATTCACCCCTCCACTTT
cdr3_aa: CASSTGQWPSSYNSPLHF

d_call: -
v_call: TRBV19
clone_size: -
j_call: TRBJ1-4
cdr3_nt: TGTGCCAGTAGTATCCCAGGGATGGACGAAAAACTGTTTTTT
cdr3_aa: CASSIPGMDEKLFF

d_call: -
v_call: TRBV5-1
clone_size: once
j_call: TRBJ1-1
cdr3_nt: TGCGCCAGCAGCTTGGGGGGGGGTGCCCCCACTGAAGCTTTCTTT
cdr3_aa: CASSLGGGAPTEAFF

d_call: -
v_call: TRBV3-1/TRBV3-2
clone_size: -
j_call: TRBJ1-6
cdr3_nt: TGTGCCAGCAGCCAGAGAGGGGGAGATTCACCCCTCCACTTT
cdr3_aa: CASSQRGGDSPLHF

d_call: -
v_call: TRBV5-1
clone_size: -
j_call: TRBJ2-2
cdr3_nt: TGCGCCAGCAGCTTCGCGGCAGCAACCGGGGAGCTGTTTTTT
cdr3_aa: CASSFAAATGELFF

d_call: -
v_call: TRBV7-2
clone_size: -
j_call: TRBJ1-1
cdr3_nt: TGTGCCAGCAGCTCACTTTTAGGAGTATCTGAAGCTTTCTTT
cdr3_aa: CASSSLLGVSEAFF

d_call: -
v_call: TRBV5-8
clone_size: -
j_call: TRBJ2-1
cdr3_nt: TGTGCCAGCAGCAGTGGGAGGTGGGAGTTACTAATCAATGAGCAGTTCTTC
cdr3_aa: CASSSGRWELLINEQFF

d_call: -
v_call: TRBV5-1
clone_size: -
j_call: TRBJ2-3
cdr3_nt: TGCGCCAGCAGCCCAGGAGGACGGAGAACTAGCACAGATACGCAGTATTTT
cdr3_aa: CASSPGGRRTSTDTQYF

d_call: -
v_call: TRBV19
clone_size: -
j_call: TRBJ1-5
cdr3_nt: TGTGCCAGTAGTTCCTCACAGGGCCTCGTTCAGCCCCAGCATTTT
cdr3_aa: CASSSSQGLVQPQHF

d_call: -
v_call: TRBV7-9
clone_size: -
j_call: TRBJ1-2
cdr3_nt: TGTGCCAGCAGCACAAATCCAGATTATGGCTACACCTTC
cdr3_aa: CASSTNPDYGYTF

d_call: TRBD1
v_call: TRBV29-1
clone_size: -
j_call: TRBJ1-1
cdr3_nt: TGCAGCGCCCGGACAGGGGGCGAGGGCACTGAAGCTTTCTTT
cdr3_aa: CSARTGGEGTEAFF

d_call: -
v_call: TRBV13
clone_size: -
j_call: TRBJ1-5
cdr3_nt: TGTGCCAGCAGCTTAGGAGCCAACCCTAATCAGCCCCAGCATTTT
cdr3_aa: CASSLGANPNQPQHF

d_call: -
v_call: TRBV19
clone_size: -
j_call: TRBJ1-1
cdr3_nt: TGTGCCAGTACCCACTTGGCAGGGAACACTGAAGCTTTCTTT
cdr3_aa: CASTHLAGNTEAFF

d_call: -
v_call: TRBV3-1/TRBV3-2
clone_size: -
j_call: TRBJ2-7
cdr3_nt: TGTGCCAGCAGCCCCCCCCTCGGAGGGGAGGCCTACGAGCAGTACTTC
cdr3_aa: CASSPPLGGEAYEQYF

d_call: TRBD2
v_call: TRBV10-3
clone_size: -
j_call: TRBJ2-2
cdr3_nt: TGTGCCATCAGCCCCGGGACTAGCGGGGGTGGCACCGGGGAGCTGTTTTTT
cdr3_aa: CAISPGTSGGGTGELFF

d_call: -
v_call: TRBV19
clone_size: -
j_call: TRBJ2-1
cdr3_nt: TGTGCCAGTAGTATGAGCCTAGATTCCTTCCTGGAACAGTTCTTC
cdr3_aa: CASSMSLDSFLEQFF

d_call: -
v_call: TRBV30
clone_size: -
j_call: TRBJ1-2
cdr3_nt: TGTGCCTGGAGTTCCGGGCTAGGGGGATCCTATGGCTACACCTTC
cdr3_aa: CAWSSGLGGSYGYTF

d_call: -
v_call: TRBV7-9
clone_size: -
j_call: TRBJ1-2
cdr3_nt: TGTGCCAGCAGCTTAGACACTGGCTACACCTTC
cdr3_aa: CASSLDTGYTF

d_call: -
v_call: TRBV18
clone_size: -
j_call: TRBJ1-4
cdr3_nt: TGTGCCAGCTCTACATCAGGGGAGAATGAAAAACTGTTTTTT
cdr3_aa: CASSTSGENEKLFF

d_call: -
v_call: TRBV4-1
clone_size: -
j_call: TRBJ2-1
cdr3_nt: TGCGCCAGCAGCCAAGAACCACTGAAGAACTACAATGAGCAGTTCTTC
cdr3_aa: CASSQEPLKNYNEQFF

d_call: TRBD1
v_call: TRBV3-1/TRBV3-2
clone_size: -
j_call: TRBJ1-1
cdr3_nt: TGTGCCAGCAGCCAAGAGGAGGAGGGGGCTCCCTTTAGGATCACTGAAGCTTTCTTT
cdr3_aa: CASSQEEEGAPFRITEAFF

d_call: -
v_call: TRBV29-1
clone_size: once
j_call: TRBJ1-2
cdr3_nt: TGCAGCGACCGGGACTTTAACTATGGCTACACCTTC
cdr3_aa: CSDRDFNYGYTF